The rows below give T cell receptor beta chains drawn from one sample of a study of CDR3 diversity in severe acne. MiXCR, run by TCRdb on the PCR reads, gives a single entry per CDR3 protein. The table records 89,000 or so distinct CDR3 sequences, 45% to 50% of them present only once. Sequenced material: blood. The receptors originated from a male donor in good health, serving as a control. Both conserved end residues are trimmed from each CDR3. The order of the fields is V gene, J gene, D gene, CDR3 protein. The D gene is left open where the match is weak.

TRBV6-1,TRBJ2-6,-,ASSEKTSGANVLT
TRBV2,TRBJ1-2,TRBD1,ASRLFGQGYGYT
TRBV7-8,TRBJ1-2,TRBD1,ASSHPGQGAYGYT
TRBV10-3,TRBJ1-2,-,AISEVGGGGGLYT
TRBV15,TRBJ2-7,-,AASSLTGHEQY
TRBV5-1,TRBJ1-5,TRBD1,ASSLGTGPNQPQH
TRBV19,TRBJ2-5,-,ASSMNEVRETQY
TRBV20-1,TRBJ2-7,TRBD2,SATLAGTYEQY
TRBV27,TRBJ2-5,TRBD1,ASRKSLTGLETQY
TRBV10-3,TRBJ1-5,-,ASSAGRGQPQH
TRBV5-1,TRBJ2-7,TRBD1,ASSLRAGTGTVYEQY
TRBV5-5,-,-,ASSVNPPLGEQF
TRBV25-1,TRBJ1-1,-,ASSGGGRTFGTEAF
TRBV7-6,TRBJ2-7,TRBD1,ASSLGTGMGEQY
TRBV10-3,TRBJ1-2,TRBD1,AITPGAGGSSMAGYT
TRBV29-1,TRBJ1-2,-,SVGVIGDGLGYT
TRBV5-1,TRBJ1-2,-,ASSYEGVSDGYT
TRBV7-9,TRBJ2-7,-,ASSQGAHEQY
TRBV27,TRBJ2-2,TRBD1,ASSPGTENTGELF
TRBV6-5,TRBJ2-7,TRBD2,ATGTSGSLEQY
TRBV5-6,TRBJ1-4,-,ASSTRRGEKLF
TRBV19,TRBJ1-1,TRBD1,ASRWTGGANTEAF
TRBV20-1,TRBJ1-1,-,SARASGNGGTEAF
TRBV19,TRBJ2-7,-,AGSDFNEQY
TRBV19,TRBJ1-2,TRBD1,ASSRDSFNYGYT
TRBV7-9,TRBJ1-2,-,ASSTIQGTNYGYT
TRBV24-1,TRBJ2-7,-,GTGDSYEQY
TRBV9,TRBJ2-3,-,ASSPSGQTSTDTQY
TRBV20-1,TRBJ1-1,TRBD1,SARDQGGMNTEAF
TRBV6-5,TRBJ1-2,-,ASSSNADRGYT
TRBV6-1,TRBJ2-2,-,ASSEFGGNPGELF
TRBV6-1,TRBJ2-7,-,ASSVLYEQY
TRBV29-1,TRBJ2-7,TRBD1,SVDRGSYEQY
TRBV10-3,TRBJ2-5,-,AISPSGTVQETQY
TRBV20-1,TRBJ2-2,-,SANTGELF
TRBV2,TRBJ1-4,TRBD1,ASSGQGGGEKLF
TRBV6-4,TRBJ2-3,-,ASSERERDTDTQY
TRBV5-4,TRBJ1-1,-,ASSWDQLSTEAF
TRBV6-5,TRBJ1-4,-,ASSYSSGPSHEKLF
TRBV24-1,TRBJ2-2,-,ATSDFPGDGAAPPPPS
TRBV12-3/TRBV12-4,TRBJ1-3,-,ASSTGRDAFFGQGTIY
TRBV20-1,TRBJ2-7,TRBD1,SASIRGSSYEQY
TRBV9,TRBJ1-2,-,ASSVAGGGYT
TRBV6-5,TRBJ2-7,TRBD1,ASSLTGGFYEQY
TRBV6-5,TRBJ2-1,-,ASSYERPGLNEQF
TRBV28,TRBJ2-2,-,ASRDGNTGELF
TRBV27,TRBJ1-3,-,ASSQGINSGNTIY
TRBV7-2,TRBJ1-5,-,ASRSPRQGGNQPQH
TRBV20-1,TRBJ2-7,-,SARGVTSYERY
TRBV20-1,TRBJ2-6,-,SASKLSGANVLT
TRBV9,TRBJ2-5,TRBD2,ASSGSAGGKGETQY
TRBV2,TRBJ2-2,-,ASKNQRNTGELF
TRBV11-1,TRBJ2-7,TRBD1,ASSAGQGKSYEQY
TRBV7-9,TRBJ2-7,TRBD2,ASSLAGLAGLSSYEQY
TRBV30,TRBJ2-3,-,AWSGDTQY
TRBV12-3/TRBV12-4,TRBJ1-2,TRBD1,ASGTGDNYGYT
TRBV7-9,TRBJ1-1,-,ASSLGASTEAF